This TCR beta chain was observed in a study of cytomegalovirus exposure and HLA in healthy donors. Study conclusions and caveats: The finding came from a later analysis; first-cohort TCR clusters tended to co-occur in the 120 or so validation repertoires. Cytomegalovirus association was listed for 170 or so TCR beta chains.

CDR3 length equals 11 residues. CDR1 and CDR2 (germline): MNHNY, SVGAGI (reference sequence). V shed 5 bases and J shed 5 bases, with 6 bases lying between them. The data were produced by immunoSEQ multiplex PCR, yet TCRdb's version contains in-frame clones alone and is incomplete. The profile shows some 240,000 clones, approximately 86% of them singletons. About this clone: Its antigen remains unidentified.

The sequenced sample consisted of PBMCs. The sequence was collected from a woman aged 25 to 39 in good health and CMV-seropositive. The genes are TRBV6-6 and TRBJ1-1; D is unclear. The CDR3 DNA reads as TGTGCCAGCAGTCCTGTGACTGAAGCTTTCTTT. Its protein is CASSPVTEAFF.